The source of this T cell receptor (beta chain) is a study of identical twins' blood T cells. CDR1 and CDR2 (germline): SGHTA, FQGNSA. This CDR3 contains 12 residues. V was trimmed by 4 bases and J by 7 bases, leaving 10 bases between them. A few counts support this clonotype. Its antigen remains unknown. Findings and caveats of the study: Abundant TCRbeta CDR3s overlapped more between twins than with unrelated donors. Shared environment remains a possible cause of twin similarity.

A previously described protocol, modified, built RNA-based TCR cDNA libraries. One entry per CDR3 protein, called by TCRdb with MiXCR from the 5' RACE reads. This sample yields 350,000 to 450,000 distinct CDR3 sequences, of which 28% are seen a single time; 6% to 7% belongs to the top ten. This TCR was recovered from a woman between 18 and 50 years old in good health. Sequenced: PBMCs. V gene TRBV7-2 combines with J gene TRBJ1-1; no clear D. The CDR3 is CASSSLYDEAFF. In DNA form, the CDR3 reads TGTGCCAGCAGCTCTTTGTATGATGAAGCTTTCTTT. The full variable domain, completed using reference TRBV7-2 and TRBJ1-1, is GAGVSQSPSNKVTEKGKDVELRCDPISGHTALYWYRQSLGQGLEFLIYFQGNSAPDKSGLPSDRFSAERTGGSVSTLTIQRTQQEDSAVYLCASSSLYDEAFFGQGTRLTVV.